This TCR beta chain was recorded in a study of blood T cell repertoires in COVID-19. Study-wide context: Sources were T cells, B-cell-depleted T cells, or PBMCs; the material itself was cDNA or gDNA.

How the authors handled the data: Nucleated cell number was recorded as an estimate derived from reference gene primer amplification. This table comes from immunoSEQ multiplex PCR, and its TCRdb copy is limited to in-frame clones, with some not included. V and J calls and clone size are as listed in that table; D and trimming were resolved from the DNA. The table records about 400,000 clones, approximately 91% of them present only once. Individuals drawn from under 30 US areas were about 18 to 90 years old. Clinical history as reported by participants underpinned cohort assignment. This clone was detected only once. The CDR3 sequence is 15 residues long. Germline CDR1 and CDR2: SGHNT and YYREEE (reference sequence). V dropped 3 bases and J dropped 3; count of bases not matched to a gene: 5.

The receptor's source is a woman aged 40-49 years with acute COVID-19. The sequenced material came from PBMCs or T cells enriched from blood (not recorded which). V gene TRBV5-4 combines with J gene TRBJ2-2, with 7 bases matching TRBD1. DNA of the CDR3: TGTGCCAGCAGCTCCGGACAGGATCACACCGGGGAGCTGTTTTTT. Its protein is CASSSGQDHTGELFF.